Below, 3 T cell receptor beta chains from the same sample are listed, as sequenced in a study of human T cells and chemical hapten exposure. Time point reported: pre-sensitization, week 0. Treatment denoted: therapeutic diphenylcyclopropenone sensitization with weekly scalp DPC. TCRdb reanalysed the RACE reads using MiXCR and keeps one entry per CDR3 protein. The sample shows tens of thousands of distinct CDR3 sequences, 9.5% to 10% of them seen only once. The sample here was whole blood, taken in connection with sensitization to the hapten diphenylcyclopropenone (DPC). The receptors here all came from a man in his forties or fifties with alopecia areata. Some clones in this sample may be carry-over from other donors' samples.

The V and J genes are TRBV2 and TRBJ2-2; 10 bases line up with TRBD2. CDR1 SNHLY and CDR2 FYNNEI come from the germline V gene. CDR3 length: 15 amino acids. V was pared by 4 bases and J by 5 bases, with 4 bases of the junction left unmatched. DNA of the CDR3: TGTGCCAGCAGTGCTAGCGGGAGAGTGACCGGGGAGCTGTTTTTT. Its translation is CASSASGRVTGELFF.

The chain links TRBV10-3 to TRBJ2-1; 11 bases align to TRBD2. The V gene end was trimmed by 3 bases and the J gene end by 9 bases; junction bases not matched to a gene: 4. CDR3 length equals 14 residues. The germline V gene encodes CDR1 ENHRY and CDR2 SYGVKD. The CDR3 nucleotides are TGTGCCATCAGTGAACTAGCGGGAGCGGCTGAGCAGTTCTTC. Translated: CAISELAGAAEQFF.

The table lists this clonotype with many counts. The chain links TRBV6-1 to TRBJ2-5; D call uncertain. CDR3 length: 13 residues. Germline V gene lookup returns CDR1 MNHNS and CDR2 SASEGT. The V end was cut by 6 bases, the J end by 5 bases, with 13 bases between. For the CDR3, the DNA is TGTGCCAGCAGAAGACAAACGGAGGAGACCCAGTACTTC. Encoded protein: CASRRQTEETQYF.